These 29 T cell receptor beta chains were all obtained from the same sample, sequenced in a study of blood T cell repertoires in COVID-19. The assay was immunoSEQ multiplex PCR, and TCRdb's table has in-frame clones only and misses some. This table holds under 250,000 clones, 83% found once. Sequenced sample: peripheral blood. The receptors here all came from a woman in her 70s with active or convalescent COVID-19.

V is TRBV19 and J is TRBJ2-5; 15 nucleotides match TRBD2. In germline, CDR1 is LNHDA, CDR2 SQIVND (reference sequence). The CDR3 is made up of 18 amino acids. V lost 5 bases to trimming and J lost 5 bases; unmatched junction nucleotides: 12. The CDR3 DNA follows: TGTGCCAGTAGTGTGGGACTAGCGGGGGGTGGCGTCAAGGAGACCCAGTACTTC. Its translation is CASSVGLAGGGVKETQYF.

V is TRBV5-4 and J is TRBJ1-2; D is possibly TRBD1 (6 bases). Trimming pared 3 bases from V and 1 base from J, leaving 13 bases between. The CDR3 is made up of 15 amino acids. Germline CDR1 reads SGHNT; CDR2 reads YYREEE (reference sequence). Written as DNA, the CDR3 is TGTGCCAGCAGCTCCGCCGACAGGATTAACTATGGCTACACCTTC. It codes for CASSSADRINYGYTF.

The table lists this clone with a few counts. CDR3 region: CASSPMASGANVLTF. The CDR3 DNA sequence: TGTGCCAGCTCACCAATGGCCTCTGGGGCCAACGTCCTGACTTTC. The chain recombines TRBV18 with TRBJ2-6; D call uncertain. Trimming pared 2 bases from V and 0 bases from J, leaving 5 bases between. Germline CDR1 reads KGHSH; CDR2 reads LQKENI. This CDR3 spans 15 amino acids.

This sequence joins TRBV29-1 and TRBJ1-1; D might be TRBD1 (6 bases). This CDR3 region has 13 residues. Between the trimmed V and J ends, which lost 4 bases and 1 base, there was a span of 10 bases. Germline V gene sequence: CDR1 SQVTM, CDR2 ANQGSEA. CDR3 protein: CSVGQGRNTEAFF. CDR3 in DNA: TGCAGCGTTGGTCAGGGGCGGAACACTGAAGCTTTCTTT. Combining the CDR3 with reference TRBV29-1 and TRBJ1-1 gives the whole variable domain SAVISQKPSRDICQRGTSLTIQCQVDSQVTMMFWYRQQPGQSLTLIATANQGSEATYESGFVIDKFPISRPNLTFSTLTVSNMSPEDSSIYLCSVGQGRNTEAFFGQGTRLTVV.

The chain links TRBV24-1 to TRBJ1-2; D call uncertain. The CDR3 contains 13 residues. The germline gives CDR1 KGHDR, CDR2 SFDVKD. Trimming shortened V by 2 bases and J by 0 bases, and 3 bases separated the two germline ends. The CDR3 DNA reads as TGTGCCACCAGTGATTCGTCTAACTATGGCTACACCTTC. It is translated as CATSDSSNYGYTF.

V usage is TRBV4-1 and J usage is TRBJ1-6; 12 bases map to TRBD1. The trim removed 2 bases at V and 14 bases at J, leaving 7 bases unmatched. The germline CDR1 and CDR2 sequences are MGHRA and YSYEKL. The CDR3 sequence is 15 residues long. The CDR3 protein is CASSQTGTGGSTLHF. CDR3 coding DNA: TGCGCCAGCAGCCAAACCGGGACAGGGGGCTCAACCCTCCACTTT.

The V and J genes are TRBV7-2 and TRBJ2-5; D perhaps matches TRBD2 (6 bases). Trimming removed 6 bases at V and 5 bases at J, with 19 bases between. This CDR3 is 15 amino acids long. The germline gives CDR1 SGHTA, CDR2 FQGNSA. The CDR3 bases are TGTGCCAGCAGTTATCGTTATAGCGGTCAGGAGACCCAGTACTTC. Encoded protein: CASSYRYSGQETQYF.

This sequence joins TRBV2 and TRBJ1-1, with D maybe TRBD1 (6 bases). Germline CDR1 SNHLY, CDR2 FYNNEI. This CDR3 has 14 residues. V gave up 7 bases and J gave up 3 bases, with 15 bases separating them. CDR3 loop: CASIRTGTDTEAFF. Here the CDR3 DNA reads TGTGCCAGCATCAGAACAGGGACGGACACTGAAGCTTTCTTT.

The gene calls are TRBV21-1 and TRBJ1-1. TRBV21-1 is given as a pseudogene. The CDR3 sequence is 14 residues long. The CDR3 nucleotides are TGTGCCAGCAGCCTCGGTAAACGGAACACTGAAGCTTTCTTT. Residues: CASSLGKRNTEAFF.

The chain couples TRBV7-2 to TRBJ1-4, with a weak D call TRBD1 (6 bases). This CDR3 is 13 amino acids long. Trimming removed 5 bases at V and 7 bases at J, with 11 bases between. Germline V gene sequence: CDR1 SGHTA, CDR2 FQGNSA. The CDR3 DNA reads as TGTGCCAGCAGCCCAGGGACACCTGAAAAACTGTTTTTT. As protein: CASSPGTPEKLFF.

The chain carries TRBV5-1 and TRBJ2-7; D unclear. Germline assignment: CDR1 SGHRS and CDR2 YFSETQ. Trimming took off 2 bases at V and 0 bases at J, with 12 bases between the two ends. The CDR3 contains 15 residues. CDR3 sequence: CASSFLGSDSYEQYF. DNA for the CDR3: TGCGCCAGCAGCTTTCTGGGCTCGGACTCCTACGAGCAGTACTTC.

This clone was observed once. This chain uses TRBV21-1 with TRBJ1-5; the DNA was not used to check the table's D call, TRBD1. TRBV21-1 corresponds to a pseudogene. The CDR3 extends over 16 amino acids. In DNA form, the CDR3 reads TGTGCCAGCAGCCCCCGGAGTGGGGGCCCCAATCAGCCCCAGCATTTT. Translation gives CASSPRSGGPNQPQHF.

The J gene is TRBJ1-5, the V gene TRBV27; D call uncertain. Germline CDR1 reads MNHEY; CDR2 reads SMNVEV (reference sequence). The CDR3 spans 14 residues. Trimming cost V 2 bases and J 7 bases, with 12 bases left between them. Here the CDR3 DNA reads TGTGCCAGCAGTTTAGCGGCGACCGCGCAGCCCCAGCATTTT. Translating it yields CASSLAATAQPQHF.

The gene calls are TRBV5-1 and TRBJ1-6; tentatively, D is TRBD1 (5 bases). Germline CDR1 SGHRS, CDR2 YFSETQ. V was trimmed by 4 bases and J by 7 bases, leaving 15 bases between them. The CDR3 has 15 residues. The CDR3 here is CASSRAGTQNSPLHF. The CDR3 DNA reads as TGCGCCAGCAGCAGGGCCGGGACTCAGAATTCACCCCTCCACTTT.

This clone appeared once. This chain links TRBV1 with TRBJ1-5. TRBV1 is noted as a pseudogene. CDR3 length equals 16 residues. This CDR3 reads CTSSQGIGDLNQPQHF. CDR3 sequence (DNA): TGCACCAGCAGCCAAGGGATCGGGGACTTGAATCAGCCCCAGCATTTT.

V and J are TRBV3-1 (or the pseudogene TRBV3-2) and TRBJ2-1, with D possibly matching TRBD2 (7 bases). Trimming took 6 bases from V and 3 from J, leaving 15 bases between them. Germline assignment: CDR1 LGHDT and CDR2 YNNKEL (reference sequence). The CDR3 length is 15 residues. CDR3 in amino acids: CASRSRGGVYNEQFF. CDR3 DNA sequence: TGTGCCAGCAGATCGAGGGGGGGGGTCTACAATGAGCAGTTCTTC.

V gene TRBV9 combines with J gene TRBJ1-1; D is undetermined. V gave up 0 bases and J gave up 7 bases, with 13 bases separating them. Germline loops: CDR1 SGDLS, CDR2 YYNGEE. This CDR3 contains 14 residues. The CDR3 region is CASSVATAGGEAFF. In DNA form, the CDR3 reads TGTGCCAGCAGCGTAGCTACGGCAGGAGGTGAAGCTTTCTTT. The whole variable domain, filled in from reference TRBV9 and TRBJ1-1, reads DSGVTQTPKHLITATGQRVTLRCSPRSGDLSVYWYQQSLDQGLQFLIQYYNGEERAKGNILERFSAQQFPDLHSELNLSSLELGDSALYFCASSVATAGGEAFFGQGTRLTVV.

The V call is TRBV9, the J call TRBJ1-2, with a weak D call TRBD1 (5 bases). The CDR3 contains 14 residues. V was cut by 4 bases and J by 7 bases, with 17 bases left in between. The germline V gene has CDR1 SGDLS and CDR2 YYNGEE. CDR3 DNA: TGTGCCAGCAGCAGCTGGACATCGGGGGGTGGCTACACCTTC. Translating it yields CASSSWTSGGGYTF.

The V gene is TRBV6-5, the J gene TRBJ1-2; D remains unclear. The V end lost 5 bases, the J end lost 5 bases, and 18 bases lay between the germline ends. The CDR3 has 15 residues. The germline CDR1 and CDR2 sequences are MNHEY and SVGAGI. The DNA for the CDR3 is TGTGCCAGCAGTCCCCTCGCGAGGCCGGAGTATGGCTACACCTTC. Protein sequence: CASSPLARPEYGYTF.

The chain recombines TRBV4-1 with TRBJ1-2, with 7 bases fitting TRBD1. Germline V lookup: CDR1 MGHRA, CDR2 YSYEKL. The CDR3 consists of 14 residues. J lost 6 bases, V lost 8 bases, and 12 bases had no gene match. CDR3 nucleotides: TGCGCCAGCCGCCCGACAGGGCGGGTCGATGGCTACACCTTC. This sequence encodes CASRPTGRVDGYTF.

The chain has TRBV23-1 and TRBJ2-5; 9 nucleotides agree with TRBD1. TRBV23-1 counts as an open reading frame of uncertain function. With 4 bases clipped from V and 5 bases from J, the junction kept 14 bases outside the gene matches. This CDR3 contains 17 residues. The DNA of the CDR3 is TGCGCCAGCAGTCGATTGCCCGCTGACAGGGGGGAGGAGACCCAGTACTTC. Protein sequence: CASSRLPADRGEETQYF.

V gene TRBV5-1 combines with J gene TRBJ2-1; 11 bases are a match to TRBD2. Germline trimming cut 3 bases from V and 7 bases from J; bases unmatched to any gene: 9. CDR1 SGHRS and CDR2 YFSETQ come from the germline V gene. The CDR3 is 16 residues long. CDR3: CASSSLTSGSSNEQFF. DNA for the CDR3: TGCGCCAGCAGCTCGCTAACTAGCGGGAGTTCAAATGAGCAGTTCTTC. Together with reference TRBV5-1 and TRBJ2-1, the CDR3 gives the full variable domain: KAGVTQTPRYLIKTRGQQVTLSCSPISGHRSVSWYQQTPGQGLQFLFEYFSETQRNKGNFPGRFSGRQFSNSRSEMNVSTLELGDSALYLCASSSLTSGSSNEQFFGPGTRLTVL.

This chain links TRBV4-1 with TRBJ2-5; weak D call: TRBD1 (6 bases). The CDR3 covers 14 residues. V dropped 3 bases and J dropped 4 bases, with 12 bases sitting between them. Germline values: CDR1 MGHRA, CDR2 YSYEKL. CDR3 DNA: TGCGCCAGCAGCCACGAGGGGGTCGGAGAGACCCAGTACTTC. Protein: CASSHEGVGETQYF.

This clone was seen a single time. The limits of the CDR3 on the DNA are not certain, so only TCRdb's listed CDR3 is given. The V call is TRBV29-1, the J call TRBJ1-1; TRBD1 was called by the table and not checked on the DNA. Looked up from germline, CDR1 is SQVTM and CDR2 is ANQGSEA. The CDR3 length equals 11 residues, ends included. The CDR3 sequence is CSVGHGSGATF.

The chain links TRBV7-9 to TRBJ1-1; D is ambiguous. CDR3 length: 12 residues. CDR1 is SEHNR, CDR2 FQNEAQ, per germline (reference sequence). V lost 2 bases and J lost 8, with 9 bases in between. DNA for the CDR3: TGTGCCAGCAGCTTAAGAGAATACGAAGCTTTCTTT. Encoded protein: CASSLREYEAFF.

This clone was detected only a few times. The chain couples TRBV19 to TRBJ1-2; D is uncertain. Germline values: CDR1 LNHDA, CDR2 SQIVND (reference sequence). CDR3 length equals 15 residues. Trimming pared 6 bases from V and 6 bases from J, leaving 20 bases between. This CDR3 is CASSTYTRVIDGYTF. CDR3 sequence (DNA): TGTGCCAGTAGCACCTACACCCGGGTCATAGATGGCTACACCTTC.

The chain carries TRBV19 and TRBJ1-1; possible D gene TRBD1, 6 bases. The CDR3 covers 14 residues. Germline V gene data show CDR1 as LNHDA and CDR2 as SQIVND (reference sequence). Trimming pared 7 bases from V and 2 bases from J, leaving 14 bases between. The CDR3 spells CASIPGTTNTEAFF. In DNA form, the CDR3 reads TGTGCCAGTATCCCTGGGACAACCAACACTGAAGCTTTCTTT. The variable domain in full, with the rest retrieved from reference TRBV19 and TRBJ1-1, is DGGITQSPKYLFRKEGQNVTLSCEQNLNHDAMYWYRQDPGQGLRLIYYSQIVNDFQKGDIAEGYSVSREKKESFPLTVTSAQKNPTAFYLCASIPGTTNTEAFFGQGTRLTVV.

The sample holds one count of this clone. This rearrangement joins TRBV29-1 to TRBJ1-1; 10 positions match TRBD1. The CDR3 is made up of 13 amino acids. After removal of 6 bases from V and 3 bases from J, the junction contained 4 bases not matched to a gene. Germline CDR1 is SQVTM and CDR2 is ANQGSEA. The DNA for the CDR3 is TGCAGCGTAACCGGGACAGGGGACACTGAAGCTTTCTTT. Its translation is CSVTGTGDTEAFF. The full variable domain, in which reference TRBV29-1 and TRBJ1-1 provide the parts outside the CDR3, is SAVISQKPSRDICQRGTSLTIQCQVDSQVTMMFWYRQQPGQSLTLIATANQGSEATYESGFVIDKFPISRPNLTFSTLTVSNMSPEDSSIYLCSVTGTGDTEAFFGQGTRLTVV.

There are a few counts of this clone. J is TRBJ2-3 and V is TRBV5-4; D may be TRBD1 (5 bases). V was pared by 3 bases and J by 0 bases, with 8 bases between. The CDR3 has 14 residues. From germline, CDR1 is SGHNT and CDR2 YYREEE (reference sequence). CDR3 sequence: CASSSDSSTDTQYF. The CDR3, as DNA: TGTGCCAGCAGCTCAGACAGCAGCACAGATACGCAGTATTTT.